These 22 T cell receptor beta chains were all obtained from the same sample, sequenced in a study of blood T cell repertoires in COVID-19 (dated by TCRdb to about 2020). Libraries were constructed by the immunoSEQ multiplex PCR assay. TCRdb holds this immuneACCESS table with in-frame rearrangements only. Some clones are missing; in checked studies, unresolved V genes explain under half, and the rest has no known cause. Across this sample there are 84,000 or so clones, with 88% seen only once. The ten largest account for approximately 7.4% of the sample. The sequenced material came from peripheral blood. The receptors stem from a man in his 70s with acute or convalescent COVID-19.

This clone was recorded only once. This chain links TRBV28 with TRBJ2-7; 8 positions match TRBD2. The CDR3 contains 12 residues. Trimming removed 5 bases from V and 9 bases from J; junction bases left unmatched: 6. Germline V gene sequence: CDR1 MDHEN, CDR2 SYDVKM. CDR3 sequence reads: CASSTGGIPQYF. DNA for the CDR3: TGTGCCAGCAGTACGGGAGGGATACCGCAGTACTTC. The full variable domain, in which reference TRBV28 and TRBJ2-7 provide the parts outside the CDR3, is DVKVTQSSRYLVKRTGEKVFLECVQDMDHENMFWYRQDPGLGLRLIYFSYDVKMKEKGDIPEGYSVSREKKERFSLILESASTNQTSMYLCASSTGGIPQYFGPGTRLTVT.

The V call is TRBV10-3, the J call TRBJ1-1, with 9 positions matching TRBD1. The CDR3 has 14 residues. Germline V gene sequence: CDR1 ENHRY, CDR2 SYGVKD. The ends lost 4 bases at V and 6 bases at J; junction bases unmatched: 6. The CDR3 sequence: CAISGTGDLAEAFF. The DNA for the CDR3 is TGTGCCATCAGTGGGACAGGGGACCTGGCTGAAGCTTTCTTT.

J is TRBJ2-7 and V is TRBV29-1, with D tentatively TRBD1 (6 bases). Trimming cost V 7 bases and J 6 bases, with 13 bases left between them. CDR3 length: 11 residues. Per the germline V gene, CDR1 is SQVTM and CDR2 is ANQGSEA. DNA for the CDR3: TGCAGCGCCCGGACAGTAGGCGAGCAGTACTTC. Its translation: CSARTVGEQYF.

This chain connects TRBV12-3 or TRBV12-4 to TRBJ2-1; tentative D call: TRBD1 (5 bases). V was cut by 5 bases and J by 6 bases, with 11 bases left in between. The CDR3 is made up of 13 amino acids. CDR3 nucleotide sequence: TGTGCCAGCAGTCAGGGCGTCGTCAATGAGCAGTTCTTC. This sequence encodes CASSQGVVNEQFF.

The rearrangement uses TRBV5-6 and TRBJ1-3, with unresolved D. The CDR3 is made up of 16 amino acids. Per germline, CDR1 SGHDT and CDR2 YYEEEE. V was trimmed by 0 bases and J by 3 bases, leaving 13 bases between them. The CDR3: CASSLERGRFGNTIYF. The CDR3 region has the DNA TGTGCCAGCAGCTTGGAGCGAGGCAGATTTGGAAACACCATATATTTT.

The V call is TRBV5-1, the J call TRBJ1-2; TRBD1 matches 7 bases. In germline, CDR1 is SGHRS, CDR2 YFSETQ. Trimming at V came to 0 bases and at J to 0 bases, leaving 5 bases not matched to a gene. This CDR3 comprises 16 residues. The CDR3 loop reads CASSLEGQRTNYGYTF. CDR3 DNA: TGCGCCAGCAGCTTGGAGGGACAGAGAACTAACTATGGCTACACCTTC.

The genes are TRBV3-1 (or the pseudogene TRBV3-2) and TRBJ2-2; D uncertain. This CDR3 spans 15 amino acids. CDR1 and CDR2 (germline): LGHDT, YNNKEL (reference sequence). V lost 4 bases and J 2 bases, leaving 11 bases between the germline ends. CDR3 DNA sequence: TGTGCCAGCAGCCCGAGGTCCAGAAACACCGGGGAGCTGTTTTTT. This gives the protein CASSPRSRNTGELFF.

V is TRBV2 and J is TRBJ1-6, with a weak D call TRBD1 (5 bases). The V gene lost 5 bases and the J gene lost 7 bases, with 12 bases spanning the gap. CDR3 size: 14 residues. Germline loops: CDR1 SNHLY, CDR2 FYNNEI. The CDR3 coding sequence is TGTGCCAGCAGTCCCGGGACTGCGAATTCACCCCTCCACTTT. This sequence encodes CASSPGTANSPLHF.

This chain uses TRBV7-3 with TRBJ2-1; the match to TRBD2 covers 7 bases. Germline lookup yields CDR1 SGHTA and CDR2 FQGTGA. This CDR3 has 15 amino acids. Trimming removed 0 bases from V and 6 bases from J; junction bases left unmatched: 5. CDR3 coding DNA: TGTGCCAGCAGCTTAACGCACACTAGCGTCAATGAGCAGTTCTTC. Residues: CASSLTHTSVNEQFF.

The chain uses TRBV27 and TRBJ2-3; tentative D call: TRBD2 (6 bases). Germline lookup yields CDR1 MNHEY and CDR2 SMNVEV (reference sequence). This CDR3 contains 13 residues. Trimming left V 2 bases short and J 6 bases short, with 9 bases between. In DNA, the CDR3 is TGTGCCAGCAGTTTAACCCGGGGGGATACGCAGTATTTT. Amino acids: CASSLTRGDTQYF.

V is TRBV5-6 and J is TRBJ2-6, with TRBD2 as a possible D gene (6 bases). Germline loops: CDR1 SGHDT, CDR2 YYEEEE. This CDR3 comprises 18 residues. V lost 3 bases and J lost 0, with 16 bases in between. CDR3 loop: CASSWEAGPVSGANVLTF. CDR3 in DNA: TGTGCCAGCAGCTGGGAGGCAGGACCAGTCTCTGGGGCCAACGTCCTGACTTTC.

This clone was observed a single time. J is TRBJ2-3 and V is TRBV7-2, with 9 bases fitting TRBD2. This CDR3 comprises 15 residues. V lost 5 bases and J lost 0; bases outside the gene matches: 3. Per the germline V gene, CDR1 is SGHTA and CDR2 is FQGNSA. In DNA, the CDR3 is TGTGCCAGCAGCGAGAGCGGGAGGAGCACAGATACGCAGTATTTT. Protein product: CASSESGRSTDTQYF.

The CDR3 here is CASSLSAGSYNEQFF. Written as DNA, the CDR3 is TGCGCCAGCAGCTTGTCAGCAGGGTCCTACAATGAGCAGTTCTTC. The J gene is TRBJ2-1, the V gene TRBV5-1; tentative D call: TRBD1 (5 bases). V lost 1 base and J lost 1, with 9 bases in between. Germline CDR1 is SGHRS and CDR2 is YFSETQ. The CDR3 length is 15 residues.

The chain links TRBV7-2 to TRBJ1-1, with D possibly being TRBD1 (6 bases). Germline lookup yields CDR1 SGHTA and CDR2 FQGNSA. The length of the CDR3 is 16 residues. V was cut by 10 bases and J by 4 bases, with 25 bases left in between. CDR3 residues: CAIPRGAGRGGTEAFF. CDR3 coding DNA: TGTGCCATCCCCCGGGGGGCAGGGAGGGGAGGCACTGAAGCTTTCTTT.

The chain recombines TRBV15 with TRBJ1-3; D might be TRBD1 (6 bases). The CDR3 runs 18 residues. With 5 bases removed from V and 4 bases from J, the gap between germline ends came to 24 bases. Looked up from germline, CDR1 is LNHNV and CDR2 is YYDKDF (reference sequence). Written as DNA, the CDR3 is TGTGCCACCAGCCCCCCCAGGGGAGCCCAGAGGGCCGGAAACACCATATATTTT. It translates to CATSPPRGAQRAGNTIYF. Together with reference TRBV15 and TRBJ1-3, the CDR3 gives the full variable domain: DAMVIQNPRYQVTQFGKPVTLSCSQTLNHNVMYWYQQKSSQAPKLLFHYYDKDFNNEADTPDNFQSRRPNTSFCFLDIRSPGLGDTAMYLCATSPPRGAQRAGNTIYFGEGSWLTVV.

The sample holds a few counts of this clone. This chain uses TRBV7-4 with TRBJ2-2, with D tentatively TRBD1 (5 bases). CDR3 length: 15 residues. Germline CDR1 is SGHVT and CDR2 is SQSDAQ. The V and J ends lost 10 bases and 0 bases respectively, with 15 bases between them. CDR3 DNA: TGTGCCAAACAGACAGATGATACGAACACCGGGGAGCTGTTTTTT. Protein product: CAKQTDDTNTGELFF. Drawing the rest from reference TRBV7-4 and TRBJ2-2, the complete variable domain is GAGVSQSPRYKVAKRGRDVALRCDSISGHVTLYWYRQTLGQGSEVLTYSQSDAQRDKSGRPSGRFSAERPERSVSTLKIQRTEQGDSAVYLCAKQTDDTNTGELFFGEGSRLTVL.

The CDR3, as DNA: TGTGCCAGCAGGGGACAGGGTGGCAATCAGCCCCAGCATTTT. Translating gives CASRGQGGNQPQHF. The chain is built from TRBV2 and TRBJ1-5, with 9 positions matching TRBD1. Losses at the gene ends were 6 bases for V and 2 bases for J; bases not matched to a gene: 2. From germline, CDR1 is SNHLY and CDR2 FYNNEI. The CDR3 is 14 amino acids.

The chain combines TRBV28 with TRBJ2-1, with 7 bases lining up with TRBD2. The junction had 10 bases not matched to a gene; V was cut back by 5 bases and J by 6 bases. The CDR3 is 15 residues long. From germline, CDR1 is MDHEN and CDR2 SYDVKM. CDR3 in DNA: TGTGCCAGCAGTCCACAGACTAGCCGGATCAATGAGCAGTTCTTC. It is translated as CASSPQTSRINEQFF.

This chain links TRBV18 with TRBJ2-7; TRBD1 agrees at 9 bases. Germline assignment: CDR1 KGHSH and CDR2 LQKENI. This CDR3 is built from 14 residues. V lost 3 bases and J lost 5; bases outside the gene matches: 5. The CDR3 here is CASSPLRDRDEQYF. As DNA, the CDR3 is TGTGCCAGCTCACCTCTCCGGGACAGGGACGAGCAGTACTTC.

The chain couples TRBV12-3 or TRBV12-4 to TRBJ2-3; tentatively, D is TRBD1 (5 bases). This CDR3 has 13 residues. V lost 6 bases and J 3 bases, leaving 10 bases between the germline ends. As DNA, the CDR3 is TGTGCCAGCAGCCTTCAGGGAACAGATACGCAGTATTTT. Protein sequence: CASSLQGTDTQYF.

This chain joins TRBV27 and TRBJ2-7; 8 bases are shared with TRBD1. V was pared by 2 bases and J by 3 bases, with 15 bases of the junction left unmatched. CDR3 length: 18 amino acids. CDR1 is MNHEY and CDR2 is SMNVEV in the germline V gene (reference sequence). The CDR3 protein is CASSLPPLWTGSSYEQYF. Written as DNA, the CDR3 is TGTGCCAGCAGTTTACCCCCCCTTTGGACAGGGTCGAGCTACGAGCAGTACTTC.

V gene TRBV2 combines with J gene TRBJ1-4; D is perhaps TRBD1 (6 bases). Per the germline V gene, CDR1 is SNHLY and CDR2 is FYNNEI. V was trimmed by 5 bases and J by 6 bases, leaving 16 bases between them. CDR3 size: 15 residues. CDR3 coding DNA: TGTGCCAGCAGTTTGCAGGGGTTGGTGGATGAAAAACTGTTTTTT. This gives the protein CASSLQGLVDEKLFF. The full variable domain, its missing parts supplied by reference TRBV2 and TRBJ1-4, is EPEVTQTPSHQVTQMGQEVILRCVPISNHLYFYWYRQILGQKVEFLVSFYNNEISEKSEIFDDQFSVERPDGSNFTLKIRSTKLEDSAMYFCASSLQGLVDEKLFFGSGTQLSVL.